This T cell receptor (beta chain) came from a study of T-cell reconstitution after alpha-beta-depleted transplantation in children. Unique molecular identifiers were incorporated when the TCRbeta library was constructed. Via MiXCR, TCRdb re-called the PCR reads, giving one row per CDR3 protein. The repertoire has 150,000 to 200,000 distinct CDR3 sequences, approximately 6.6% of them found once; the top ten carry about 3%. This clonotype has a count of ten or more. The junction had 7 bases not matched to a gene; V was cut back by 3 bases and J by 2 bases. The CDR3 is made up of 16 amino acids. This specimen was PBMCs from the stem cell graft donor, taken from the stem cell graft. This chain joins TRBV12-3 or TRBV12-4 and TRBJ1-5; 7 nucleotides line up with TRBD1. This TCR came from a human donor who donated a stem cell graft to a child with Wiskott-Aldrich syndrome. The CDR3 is CASSLVGGLGNQPQHF. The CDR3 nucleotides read TGTGCCAGCAGTTTGGTAGGGGGCTTAGGCAATCAGCCCCAGCATTTT.